Listed below are T cell receptor beta chains from one sample, sequenced in a study of OX40 agonist ivuxolimab in advanced cancers. Sequencing used immunoSEQ multiplex PCR; TCRdb keeps in-frame clones, though not all of them. The sample includes 40,000 to 60,000 clones, around nine tenths of them seen just once. The sequencing used CD4+ or CD8+ T cells sorted from blood, collected in a trial of the OX40 agonist ivuxolimab. These receptors were obtained from an adult with an advanced solid tumor such as melanoma, head and neck, liver or kidney cancer. Both conserved end residues are part of each CDR3. A D gene is named only where the DNA matches it firmly. Clone size is given for some rows only: seen once, a few or many times, or a class if the clone is expanded.

D gene: NA
V gene: TRBV27
clone size: NA
J gene: TRBJ2-1
CDR3 DNA: TGTGCCAGCAGTTTGACGGTGATGTACAATGAGCAGTTCTTC
CDR3 protein: CASSLTVMYNEQFF

D gene: TRBD2
V gene: TRBV7-2
clone size: NA
J gene: TRBJ2-3
CDR3 DNA: TGTGCCAGCAGCGAGGGACTAGCGGGGGTGACAGATACGCAGTATTTT
CDR3 protein: CASSEGLAGVTDTQYF

D gene: NA
V gene: TRBV27
clone size: once
J gene: TRBJ2-7
CDR3 DNA: TGTGCCAGCAGTTTATCTAGCCTTGCTTACGAGCAGTACTTC
CDR3 protein: CASSLSSLAYEQYF

D gene: TRBD1
V gene: TRBV6-1
clone size: NA
J gene: TRBJ2-3
CDR3 DNA: TGTGCCAGCAGTACCGGGACAGGGGGCCCAGATACGCAGTATTTT
CDR3 protein: CASSTGTGGPDTQYF

D gene: NA
V gene: TRBV11-2
clone size: NA
J gene: TRBJ2-3
CDR3 DNA: TGTGCCAGCAGCTTCGGACCCGTTGGTTTTACGCAGTATTTT
CDR3 protein: CASSFGPVGFTQYF

D gene: NA
V gene: TRBV6-5
clone size: NA
J gene: TRBJ1-3
CDR3 DNA: TGTGCCAGCAGTTATAATAGCGGAAACACCATATATTTT
CDR3 protein: CASSYNSGNTIYF

D gene: TRBD1
V gene: TRBV30
clone size: NA
J gene: TRBJ2-7
CDR3 DNA: TGTGCCTGGGCCCCGGACAGGGGGACCTACGAGCAGTACTTC
CDR3 protein: CAWAPDRGTYEQYF

D gene: TRBD1
V gene: TRBV15
clone size: NA
J gene: TRBJ2-3
CDR3 DNA: TGTGCCACCAGCAGAGGGACAGGTACTAGCACAGATACGCAGTATTTT
CDR3 protein: CATSRGTGTSTDTQYF

D gene: NA
V gene: TRBV21-1
clone size: NA
J gene: TRBJ1-2
CDR3 DNA: TGTGCCAGCAGCAAAGTGTGCCTTTGTCCTGGACAGGGTCAGACTAGTGGCTACACCTTC
CDR3 protein: CASSKVCLCPGQGQTSGYTF

D gene: NA
V gene: TRBV6-6
clone size: NA
J gene: TRBJ1-2
CDR3 DNA: TGTGCCAGCACCCTTTGGGGTGGCTACACCTTC
CDR3 protein: CASTLWGGYTF

D gene: NA
V gene: TRBV25-1
clone size: NA
J gene: TRBJ1-1
CDR3 DNA: TGTGCCAGCGCCGGGACTCAGGTAAACACTGAAGCTTTCTTT
CDR3 protein: CASAGTQVNTEAFF

D gene: TRBD2
V gene: TRBV27
clone size: NA
J gene: TRBJ2-2
CDR3 DNA: TGTGCCAGCAGTTCGGGACTGCTGACTAGCGGAATACCTGGGGAGCTGTTTTTT
CDR3 protein: CASSSGLLTSGIPGELFF

D gene: NA
V gene: TRBV15
clone size: NA
J gene: TRBJ2-2
CDR3 DNA: TGTGCCACCAGCAGAGTCTATGATGGGCCCGGGGAGCTGTTTTTT
CDR3 protein: CATSRVYDGPGELFF

D gene: TRBD1
V gene: TRBV9
clone size: NA
J gene: TRBJ1-1
CDR3 DNA: TGTGCCAGCAGCCCCCTCGGGACAGGGGACACTGAAGCTTTCTTT
CDR3 protein: CASSPLGTGDTEAFF

D gene: TRBD1
V gene: TRBV7-9
clone size: NA
J gene: TRBJ2-3
CDR3 DNA: TGTGCCAGCAGCCTTTTAGAGGGGGCTGCCACAGATACGCAGTATTTT
CDR3 protein: CASSLLEGAATDTQYF

D gene: NA
V gene: TRBV30
clone size: NA
J gene: TRBJ1-2
CDR3 DNA: TGTGCCTGGAGTCCTGAGACTCAACCCCATGGCTACACCTTC
CDR3 protein: CAWSPETQPHGYTF

D gene: NA
V gene: TRBV6-5
clone size: NA
J gene: TRBJ2-1
CDR3 DNA: TGTGCCAGCACCAAGGGGGGGGCTTCGGGGAATGAGCAGTTCTTC
CDR3 protein: CASTKGGASGNEQFF

D gene: NA
V gene: TRBV11-2
clone size: NA
J gene: TRBJ1-5
CDR3 DNA: TGTGCCAGCAGCAAAGGGACGAGGAATCAGCCCCAGCATTTT
CDR3 protein: CASSKGTRNQPQHF

D gene: NA
V gene: TRBV28
clone size: NA
J gene: TRBJ1-1
CDR3 DNA: TGTGCCAGCAGTCTCTCAGGAACCCCTGAAGCTTTCTTT
CDR3 protein: CASSLSGTPEAFF

D gene: NA
V gene: TRBV7-2
clone size: NA
J gene: TRBJ2-3
CDR3 DNA: TGTGCCAGCAGCTTAGTGGCGGGTTCTAGCACAGATACGCAGTATTTT
CDR3 protein: CASSLVAGSSTDTQYF

D gene: TRBD1
V gene: TRBV2
clone size: NA
J gene: TRBJ1-2
CDR3 DNA: TGTGCCAGCAGAGCGGCCTCGGGACAGATTCCCCTGGGTGGCTACACCTTC
CDR3 protein: CASRAASGQIPLGGYTF

D gene: NA
V gene: TRBV9
clone size: NA
J gene: TRBJ2-5
CDR3 DNA: TGTGCCAGCAGCCCCCCCGAGGGAGAGACCCAGTACTTC
CDR3 protein: CASSPPEGETQYF

D gene: NA
V gene: TRBV6-5
clone size: NA
J gene: TRBJ2-7
CDR3 DNA: TGTGCCAGCAGTTACTCGAACCAGGGAGTCTACGAGCAGTACTTC
CDR3 protein: CASSYSNQGVYEQYF

D gene: NA
V gene: TRBV27
clone size: NA
J gene: TRBJ1-2
CDR3 DNA: TGTGCCAGCAGTTTATATCAAAGCTGGAATGGTGGCTACACCTTC
CDR3 protein: CASSLYQSWNGGYTF